This entry concerns a single T cell receptor (beta chain). Its specificity is unknown. The sample belongs to a study of identical twins. Study-level points and caveats: It was cross-sectional statistical analysis, not following the same donors, that the conclusions relied on. Out-of-frame alpha sequences shared between twins exhibited an excess of low generation probability.

Trimming at V came to 2 bases and at J to 0 bases, leaving 5 bases not matched to a gene. CDR1 is MNHEY, CDR2 SVGAGI, per germline. The CDR3 runs to 16 residues. There were only healthy Caucasians among the donors. MiXCR was run by TCRdb on the 5' RACE reads, yielding one entry per CDR3 protein. The sample includes around 480,000 distinct CDR3 sequences, more than 13% of them seen just once. This sample also belongs to another study, concerning yellow fever vaccine responses in identical twins.

The gene calls are TRBV6-5 and TRBJ2-3; 7 bases are a match to TRBD2. The TCR comes from a woman under 30 in good health. Sequencing was done on a sample of CD4+ T cells sorted from blood. CDR3 amino acids: CASSYRSAGSTDTQYF. The DNA for the CDR3 is TGTGCCAGCAGTTACCGCTCAGCGGGGAGCACAGATACGCAGTATTTT.